This T cell receptor beta chain was identified in a study of T cell responses to AZD1222 COVID-19 vaccine. Overall study findings and caveats: A rise in Spike-specific TCR breadth and depth followed two AZD1222 doses. Baseline seropositivity characterized only a handful of AZD1222 recipients. The donor cohort was predominantly white British with a female majority, and clonal diversity may have been underestimated.

Clones were sequenced by immunoSEQ multiplex PCR, and TCRdb holds only the in-frame ones, with some missing. The data hold approximately 180,000 clones, with 85% to 95% observed a single time. Of note for this clone: Its matching antigen is unknown.

The sample was peripheral blood, taken 28 days after the second dose of the MenACWY control vaccine. This clonotype was sampled from an adult who received the MenACWY meningococcal vaccine as a control.

In DNA form, the CDR3 reads TGTGCCAGCAGCCCCCGACAGGGTGGGGGCTATGGCTACACCTTC. Its protein is CASSPRQGGGYGYTF. The V call is TRBV3-1 (or the pseudogene TRBV3-2), the J call TRBJ1-2; TRBD1 agrees at 7 bases. The CDR3 spans 15 residues. Germline assignment: CDR1 LGHDT and CDR2 YNNKEL (reference sequence). Trimming removed 4 bases from V and 4 bases from J; junction bases left unmatched: 9.